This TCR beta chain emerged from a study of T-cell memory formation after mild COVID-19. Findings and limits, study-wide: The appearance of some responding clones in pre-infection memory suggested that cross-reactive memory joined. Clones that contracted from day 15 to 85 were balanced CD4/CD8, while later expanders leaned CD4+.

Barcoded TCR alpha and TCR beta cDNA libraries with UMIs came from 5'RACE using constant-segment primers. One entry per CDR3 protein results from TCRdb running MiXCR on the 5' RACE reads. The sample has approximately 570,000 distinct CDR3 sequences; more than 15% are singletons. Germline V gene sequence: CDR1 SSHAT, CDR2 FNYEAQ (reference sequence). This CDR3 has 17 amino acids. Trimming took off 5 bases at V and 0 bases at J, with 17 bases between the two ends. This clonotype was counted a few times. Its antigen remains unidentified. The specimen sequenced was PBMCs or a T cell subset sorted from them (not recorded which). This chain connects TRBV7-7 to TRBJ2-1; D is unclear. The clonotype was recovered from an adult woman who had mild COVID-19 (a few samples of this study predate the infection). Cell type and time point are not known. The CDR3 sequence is CASSLPPADSSYNEQFF. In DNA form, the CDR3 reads TGTGCCAGCAGCCTTCCCCCAGCAGATAGCTCCTACAATGAGCAGTTCTTC.